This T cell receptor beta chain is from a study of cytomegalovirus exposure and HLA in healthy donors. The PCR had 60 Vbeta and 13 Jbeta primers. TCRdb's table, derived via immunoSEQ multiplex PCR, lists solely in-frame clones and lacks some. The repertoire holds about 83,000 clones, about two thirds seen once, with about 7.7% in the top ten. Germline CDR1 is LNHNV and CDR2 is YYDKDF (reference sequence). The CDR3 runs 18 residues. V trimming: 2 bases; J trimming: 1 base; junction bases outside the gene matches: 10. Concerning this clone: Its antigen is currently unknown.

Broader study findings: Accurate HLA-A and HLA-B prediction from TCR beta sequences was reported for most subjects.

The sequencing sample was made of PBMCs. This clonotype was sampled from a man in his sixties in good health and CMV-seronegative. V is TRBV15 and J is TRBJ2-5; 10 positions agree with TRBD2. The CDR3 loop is CATSRPKAGGPLQETQYF. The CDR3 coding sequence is TGTGCCACCAGCAGACCAAAAGCGGGGGGGCCCCTCCAAGAGACCCAGTACTTC.